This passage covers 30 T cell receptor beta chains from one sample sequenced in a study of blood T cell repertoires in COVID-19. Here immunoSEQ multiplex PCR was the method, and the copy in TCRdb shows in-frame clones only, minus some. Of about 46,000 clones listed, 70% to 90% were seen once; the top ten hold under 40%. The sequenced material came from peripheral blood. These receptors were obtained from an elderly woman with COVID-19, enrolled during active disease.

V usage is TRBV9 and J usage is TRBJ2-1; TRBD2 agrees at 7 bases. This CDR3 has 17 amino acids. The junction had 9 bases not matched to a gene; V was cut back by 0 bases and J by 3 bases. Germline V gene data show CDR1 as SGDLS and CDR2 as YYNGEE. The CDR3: CASSVGLRRGNYNEQFF. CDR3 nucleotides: TGTGCCAGCAGCGTAGGTCTTAGGCGGGGGAACTACAATGAGCAGTTCTTC.

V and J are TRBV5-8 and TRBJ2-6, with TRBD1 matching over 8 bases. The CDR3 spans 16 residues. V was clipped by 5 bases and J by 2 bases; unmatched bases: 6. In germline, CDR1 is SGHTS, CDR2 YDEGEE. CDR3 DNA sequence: TGTGCCAGCAGGAGCAGGGGGCGTGCTGGGGCCAACGTCCTGACTTTC. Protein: CASRSRGRAGANVLTF.

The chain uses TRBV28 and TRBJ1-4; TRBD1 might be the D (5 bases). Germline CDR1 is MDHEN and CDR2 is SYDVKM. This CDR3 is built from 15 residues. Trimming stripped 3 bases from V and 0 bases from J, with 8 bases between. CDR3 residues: CASSLTEATNEKLFF. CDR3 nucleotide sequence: TGTGCCAGCAGTTTGACAGAGGCAACTAATGAAAAACTGTTTTTT. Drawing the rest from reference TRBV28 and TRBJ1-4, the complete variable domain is DVKVTQSSRYLVKRTGEKVFLECVQDMDHENMFWYRQDPGLGLRLIYFSYDVKMKEKGDIPEGYSVSREKKERFSLILESASTNQTSMYLCASSLTEATNEKLFFGSGTQLSVL.

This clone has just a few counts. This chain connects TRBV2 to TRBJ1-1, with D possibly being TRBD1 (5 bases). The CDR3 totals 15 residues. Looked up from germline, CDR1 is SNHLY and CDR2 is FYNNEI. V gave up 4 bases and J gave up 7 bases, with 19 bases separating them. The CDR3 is CASSAPGWGGNEAFF. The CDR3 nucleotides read TGTGCCAGCAGTGCCCCGGGGTGGGGGGGGAATGAAGCTTTCTTT.

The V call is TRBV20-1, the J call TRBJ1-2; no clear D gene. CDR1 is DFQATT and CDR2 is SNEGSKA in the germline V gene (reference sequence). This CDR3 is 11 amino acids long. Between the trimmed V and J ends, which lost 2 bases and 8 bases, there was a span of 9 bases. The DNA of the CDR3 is TGCAGTGCTAGAAGTACTCGAGGCTACACCTTC. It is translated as CSARSTRGYTF.

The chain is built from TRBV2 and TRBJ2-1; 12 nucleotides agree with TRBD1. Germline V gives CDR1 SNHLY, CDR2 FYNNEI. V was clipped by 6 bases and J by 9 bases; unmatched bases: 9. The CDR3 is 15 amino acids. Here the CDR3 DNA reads TGTGCCAGCAGCGCCGGGACAGGGGGCTTGGGTGAGCAGTTCTTC. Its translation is CASSAGTGGLGEQFF.

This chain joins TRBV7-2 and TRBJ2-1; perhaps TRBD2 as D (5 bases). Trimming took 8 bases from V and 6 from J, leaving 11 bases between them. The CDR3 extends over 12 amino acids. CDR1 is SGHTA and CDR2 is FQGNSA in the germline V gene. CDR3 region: CASAGVFNEQFF. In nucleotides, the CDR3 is TGTGCCAGCGCCGGGGTATTCAATGAGCAGTTCTTC.

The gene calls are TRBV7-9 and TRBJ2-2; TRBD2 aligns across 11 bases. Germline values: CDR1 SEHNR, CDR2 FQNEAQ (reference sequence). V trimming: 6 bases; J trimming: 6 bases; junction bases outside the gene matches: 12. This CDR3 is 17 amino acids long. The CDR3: CASSRVAGGPGAGELFF. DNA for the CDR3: TGTGCCAGCAGTAGAGTAGCGGGAGGGCCTGGCGCCGGGGAGCTGTTTTTT.

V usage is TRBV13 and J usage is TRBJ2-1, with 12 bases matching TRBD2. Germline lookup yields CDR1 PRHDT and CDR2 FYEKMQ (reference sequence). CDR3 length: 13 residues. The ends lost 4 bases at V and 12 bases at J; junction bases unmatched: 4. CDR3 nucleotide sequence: TGTGCCAGCAGCTCTAGCGGGAGGGCCGGGCAGTTCTTC. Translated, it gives CASSSSGRAGQFF.

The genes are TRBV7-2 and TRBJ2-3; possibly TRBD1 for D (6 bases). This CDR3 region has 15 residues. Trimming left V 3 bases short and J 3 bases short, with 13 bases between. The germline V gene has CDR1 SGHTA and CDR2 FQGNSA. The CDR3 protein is CASSLYREFTDTQYF. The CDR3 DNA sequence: TGTGCCAGCAGCTTGTACAGGGAGTTTACAGATACGCAGTATTTT.

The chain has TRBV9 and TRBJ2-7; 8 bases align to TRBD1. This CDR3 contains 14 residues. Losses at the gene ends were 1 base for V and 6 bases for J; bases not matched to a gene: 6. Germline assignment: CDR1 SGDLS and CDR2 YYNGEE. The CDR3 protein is CASSVSGQGGEQYF. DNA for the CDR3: TGTGCCAGCAGCGTAAGCGGACAGGGAGGCGAGCAGTACTTC.

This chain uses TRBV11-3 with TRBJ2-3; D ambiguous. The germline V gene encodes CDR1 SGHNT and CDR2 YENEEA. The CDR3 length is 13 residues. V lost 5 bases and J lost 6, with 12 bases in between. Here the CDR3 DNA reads TGTGCCAGCAGCCCCAACCTAGGTGATACGCAGTATTTT. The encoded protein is CASSPNLGDTQYF.

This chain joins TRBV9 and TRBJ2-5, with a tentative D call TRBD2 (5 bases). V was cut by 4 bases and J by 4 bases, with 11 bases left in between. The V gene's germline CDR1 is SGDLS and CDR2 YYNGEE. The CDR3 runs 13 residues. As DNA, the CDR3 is TGTGCCAGCAGCTTCCGGGATGGAGAGACCCAGTACTTC. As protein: CASSFRDGETQYF.

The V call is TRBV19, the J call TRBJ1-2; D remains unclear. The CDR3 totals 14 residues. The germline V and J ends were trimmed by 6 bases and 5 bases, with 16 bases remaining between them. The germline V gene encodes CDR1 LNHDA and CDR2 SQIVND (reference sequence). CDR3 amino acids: CASSPEGRSYGYTF. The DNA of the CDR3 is TGTGCCAGTAGCCCGGAGGGTAGGAGTTATGGCTACACCTTC.

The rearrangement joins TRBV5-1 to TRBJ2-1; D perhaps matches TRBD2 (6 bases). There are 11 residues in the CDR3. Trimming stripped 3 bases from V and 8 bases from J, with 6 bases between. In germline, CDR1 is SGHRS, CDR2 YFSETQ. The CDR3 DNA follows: TGCGCCAGCAGCTCGGGGGATGAGCAGTTCTTC. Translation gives CASSSGDEQFF.

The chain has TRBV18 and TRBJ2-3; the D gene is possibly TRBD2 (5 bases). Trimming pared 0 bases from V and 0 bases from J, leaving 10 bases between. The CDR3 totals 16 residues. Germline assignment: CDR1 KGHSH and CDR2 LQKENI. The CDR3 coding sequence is TGTGCCAGCTCACCACCGAGGGCAGCTAGCACAGATACGCAGTATTTT. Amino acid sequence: CASSPPRAASTDTQYF. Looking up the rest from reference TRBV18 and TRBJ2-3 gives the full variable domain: NAGVMQNPRHLVRRRGQEARLRCSPMKGHSHVYWYRQLPEEGLKFMVYLQKENIIDESGMPKERFSAEFPKEGPSILRIQQVVRGDSAAYFCASSPPRAASTDTQYFGPGTRLTVL.

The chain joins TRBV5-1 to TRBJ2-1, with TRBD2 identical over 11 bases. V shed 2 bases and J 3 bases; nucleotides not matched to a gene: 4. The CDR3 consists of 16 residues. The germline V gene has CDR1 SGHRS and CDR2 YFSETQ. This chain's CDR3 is CASSLLAGDGYNEQFF. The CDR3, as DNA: TGCGCCAGCAGCTTACTAGCGGGGGATGGCTACAATGAGCAGTTCTTC.

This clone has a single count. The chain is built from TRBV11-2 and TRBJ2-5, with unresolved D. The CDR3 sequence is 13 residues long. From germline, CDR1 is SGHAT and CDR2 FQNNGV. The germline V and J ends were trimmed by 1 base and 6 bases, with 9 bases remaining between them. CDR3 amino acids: CASSLGPIKTQYF. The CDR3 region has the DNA TGTGCCAGCAGCTTAGGCCCTATAAAGACCCAGTACTTC.

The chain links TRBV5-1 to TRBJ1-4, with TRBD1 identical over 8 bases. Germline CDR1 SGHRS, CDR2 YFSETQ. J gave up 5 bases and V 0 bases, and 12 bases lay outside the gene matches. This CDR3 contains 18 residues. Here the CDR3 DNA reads TGCGCCAGCAGCTTGGATTGGCAGGGGGCCGTTGGAAATGAAAAACTGTTTTTT. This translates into CASSLDWQGAVGNEKLFF.

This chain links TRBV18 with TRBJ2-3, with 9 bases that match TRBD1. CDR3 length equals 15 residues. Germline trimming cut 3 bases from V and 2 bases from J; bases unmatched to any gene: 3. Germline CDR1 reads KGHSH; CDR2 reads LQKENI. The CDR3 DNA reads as TGTGCCAGCTCACCGACAGGGGGTAACACAGATACGCAGTATTTT. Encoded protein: CASSPTGGNTDTQYF.

The CDR3 bases are TGTGCCAGCTCACCAATACAGGGGCACACTGAAGCTTTCTTT. Amino acid sequence: CASSPIQGHTEAFF. The chain is built from TRBV18 and TRBJ1-1, with 7 positions matching TRBD1. This CDR3 has 14 amino acids. Germline-derived CDR1 and CDR2 are KGHSH and LQKENI. Germline trimming cut 2 bases from V and 3 bases from J; bases unmatched to any gene: 3. Full variable domain (remainder filled in from reference TRBV18 and TRBJ1-1): NAGVMQNPRHLVRRRGQEARLRCSPMKGHSHVYWYRQLPEEGLKFMVYLQKENIIDESGMPKERFSAEFPKEGPSILRIQQVVRGDSAAYFCASSPIQGHTEAFFGQGTRLTVV.

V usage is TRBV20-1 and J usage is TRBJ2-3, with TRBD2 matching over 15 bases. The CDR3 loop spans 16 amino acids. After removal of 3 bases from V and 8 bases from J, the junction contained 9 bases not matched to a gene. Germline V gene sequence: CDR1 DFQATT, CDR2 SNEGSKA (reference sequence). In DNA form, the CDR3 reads TGCAGTGCTAGTATGCTCGGACTAGCGGGGGGGCTTACGCAGTATTTT. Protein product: CSASMLGLAGGLTQYF.

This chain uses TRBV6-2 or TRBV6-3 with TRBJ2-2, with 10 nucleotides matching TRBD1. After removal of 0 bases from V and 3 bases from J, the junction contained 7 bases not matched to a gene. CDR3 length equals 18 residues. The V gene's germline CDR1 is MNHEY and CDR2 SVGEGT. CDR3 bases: TGTGCCAGCAGTTACTCGAGCGGGACAGGGGTCGACACCGGGGAGCTGTTTTTT. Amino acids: CASSYSSGTGVDTGELFF.

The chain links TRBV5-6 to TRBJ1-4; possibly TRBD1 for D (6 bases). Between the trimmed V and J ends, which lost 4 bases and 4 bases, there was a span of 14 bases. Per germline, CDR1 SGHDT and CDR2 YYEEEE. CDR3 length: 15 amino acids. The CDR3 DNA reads TGTGCCAGCAGCCCCGGAACAGGGCGTAATGAAAAACTGTTTTTT. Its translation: CASSPGTGRNEKLFF.

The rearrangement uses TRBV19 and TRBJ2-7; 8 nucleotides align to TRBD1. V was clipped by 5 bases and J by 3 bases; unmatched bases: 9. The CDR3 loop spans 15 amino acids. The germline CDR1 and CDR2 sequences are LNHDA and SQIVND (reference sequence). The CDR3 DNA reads TGTGCCAGTAGTCTCTCACAGGGGGAGGTCTACGAGCAGTACTTC. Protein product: CASSLSQGEVYEQYF.

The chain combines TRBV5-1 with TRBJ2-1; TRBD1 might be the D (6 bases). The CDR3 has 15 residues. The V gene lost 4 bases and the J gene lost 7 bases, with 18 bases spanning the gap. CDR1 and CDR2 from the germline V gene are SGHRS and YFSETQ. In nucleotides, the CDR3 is TGCGCCAGCAGCGAGGTTGGAGGAACAGGGAATGAGCAGTTCTTC. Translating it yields CASSEVGGTGNEQFF.

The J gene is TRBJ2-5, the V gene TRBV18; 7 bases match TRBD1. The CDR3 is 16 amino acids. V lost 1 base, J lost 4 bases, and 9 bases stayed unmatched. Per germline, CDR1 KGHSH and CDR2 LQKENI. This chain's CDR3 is CASSPLGTGVRETQYF. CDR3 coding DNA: TGTGCCAGCTCACCACTGGGTACAGGGGTTCGAGAGACCCAGTACTTC.

The CDR3 loop is CASSNHGTSGYEQYF. CDR3 bases: TGTGCCAGCAGCAACCACGGGACTAGCGGATACGAGCAGTACTTC. The V gene is TRBV21-1, the J gene TRBJ2-7; no DNA check was done on the table's D call, TRBD2. TRBV21-1 is flagged as a pseudogene. CDR3 size: 15 residues.

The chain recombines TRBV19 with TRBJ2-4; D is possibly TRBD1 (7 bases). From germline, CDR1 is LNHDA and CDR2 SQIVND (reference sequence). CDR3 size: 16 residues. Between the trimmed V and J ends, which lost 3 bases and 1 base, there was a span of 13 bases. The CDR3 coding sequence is TGTGCCAGTAGTATCGCGACAGGGAGGGCCAAAAACATTCAGTACTTC. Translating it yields CASSIATGRAKNIQYF.

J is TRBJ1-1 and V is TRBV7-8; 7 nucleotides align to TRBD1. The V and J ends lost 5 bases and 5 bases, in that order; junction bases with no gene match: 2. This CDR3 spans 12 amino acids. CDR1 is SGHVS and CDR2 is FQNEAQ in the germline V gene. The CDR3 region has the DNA TGTGCCAGCAGCCGGGGACAGACTGAAGCTTTCTTT. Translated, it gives CASSRGQTEAFF.